The 9 T cell receptor beta chains in this list originate from one sample, sequenced in a study of blood T cell repertoires in COVID-19. Assay: immunoSEQ multiplex PCR; the TCRdb copy retains only in-frame clones and omits some. The table lists about 140,000 clones, approximately 84% of them singletons. The sample was peripheral blood. These receptor sequences come from a human donor in a cohort sampled during active COVID-19.

J is TRBJ2-7 and V is TRBV6-9; 12 bases map to TRBD2. The CDR3 runs to 17 residues. Germline V gives CDR1 MNHGY, CDR2 SVAAGI. V lost 2 bases, J lost 6 bases, and 11 bases stayed unmatched. This CDR3 reads CASSYVPSGGAESEQYF. The CDR3 region has the DNA TGTGCCAGCAGTTATGTTCCTAGCGGGGGGGCCGAAAGCGAGCAGTACTTC.

The rearrangement links TRBV6-5 to TRBJ2-7; possibly TRBD1 for D (7 bases). The CDR3 length is 13 residues. CDR1 and CDR2 from the germline V gene are MNHEY and SVGAGI. V was trimmed by 6 bases and J by 4 bases, leaving 13 bases between them. CDR3 region: CASSRGTEYEQYF. The DNA for the CDR3 is TGTGCCAGCAGCCGCGGGACAGAATACGAGCAGTACTTC.

The gene calls are TRBV6-4 and TRBJ1-2; D call uncertain. The CDR3 is 15 residues long. V shed 9 bases and J shed 0 bases, with 17 bases lying between them. Germline V gives CDR1 MRHNA, CDR2 SNTAGT. CDR3 in amino acids: CASRAGRSPNYGYTF. DNA for the CDR3: TGTGCCAGTAGGGCCGGGAGATCCCCTAACTATGGCTACACCTTC.

This clone was picked up one time. The genes are TRBV6-1 and TRBJ1-5; perhaps TRBD1 as D (5 bases). The CDR3 consists of 14 residues. V was trimmed by 2 bases and J by 7 bases, leaving 12 bases between them. Germline-derived CDR1 and CDR2 are MNHNS and SASEGT. CDR3 residues: CASSESGHEQPQHF. The CDR3 coding sequence is TGTGCCAGCAGTGAATCAGGGCATGAGCAGCCCCAGCATTTT.

V and J are TRBV24-1 and TRBJ1-1, with 7 bases that match TRBD1. The CDR3 length is 15 residues. With V trimmed by 4 bases and J by 4 bases, 8 bases remained unmatched. The V gene's germline CDR1 is KGHDR and CDR2 SFDVKD. Here the CDR3 reads CATSERTGGVTEAFF. The CDR3 bases are TGTGCCACCAGTGAAAGGACAGGAGGGGTCACTGAAGCTTTCTTT.

The chain carries TRBV12-3 or TRBV12-4 and TRBJ2-7; D remains unclear. The germline V and J ends were trimmed by 5 bases and 2 bases, with 7 bases remaining between them. CDR3 length equals 12 residues. The CDR3 coding sequence is TGTGCCAGCAGTGAAGACACCTACGAGCAGTACTTC. Its translation is CASSEDTYEQYF.

J is TRBJ2-5 and V is TRBV24-1, with 11 bases matching TRBD2. There are 17 residues in the CDR3. Germline V gene sequence: CDR1 KGHDR, CDR2 SFDVKD. Unmatched junction bases numbered 4, after V lost 1 base and J lost 1 base. CDR3 protein: CATSDFLSGGAQETQYF. The CDR3 nucleotides are TGTGCCACCAGTGATTTCCTTAGCGGGGGGGCCCAAGAGACCCAGTACTTC.

This clone came up once. This chain connects TRBV3-1 (or the pseudogene TRBV3-2) to TRBJ1-1; the D gene is possibly TRBD1 (5 bases). CDR1 and CDR2 from the germline V gene are LGHDT and YNNKEL (reference sequence). Deletions cut 4 bases from V and 6 bases from J, with 21 bases between. This CDR3 is built from 16 residues. The CDR3 DNA reads TGTGCCAGCAGCCGAAGCCTCAGGGAAAGTAGCTCTGAAGCTTTCTTT. This gives the protein CASSRSLRESSSEAFF.

V and J are TRBV18 and TRBJ2-7; possible D gene TRBD2, 5 bases. The CDR3 is made up of 15 amino acids. Germline CDR1 and CDR2: KGHSH and LQKENI. The germline V and J ends were trimmed by 3 bases and 7 bases, with 19 bases remaining between them. Here the CDR3 reads CASSPQPRVTGEQYF. The CDR3 DNA reads TGTGCCAGCTCACCCCAACCCCGAGTTACGGGGGAGCAGTACTTC.